This TCR beta chain was retrieved from a study of post-analysis software for immune sequencing data. Overall study results and limits: By F measure, samples from a shared preparation batch strongly co-clustered. Patients had higher frequencies than controls of roughly five TRBV segments, including TRBV5-6, TRBV5-1 and TRBV20-1.

Carried by the TCR beta cDNA libraries were unique molecular identifiers. cDNA molecules numbering some 500,000 came from approximately 0.91 to 9.4 million T cells. TCRdb recomputed calls from the PCR reads with MiXCR, one row per CDR3 protein. The sample lists 650,000 to 900,000 distinct CDR3 sequences; 46% were seen once. CDR1 and CDR2 (germline): LGHNA, YSLEER. The CDR3 totals 13 residues. Remarks on this clonotype: Its antigen remains unidentified. One junction end disagrees with the germline gene, perhaps due to a read error.

The rearrangement uses TRBV4-3 and TRBJ2-7, with D perhaps matching TRBD2 (5 bases). The clonotype originates from a girl aged 10-17 years with multiple sclerosis. Input material: blood. The DNA for the CDR3 is TGCGCCAGCAGCCAAGAACGGGGTTACGAGCGGTACTTC. It translates to CASSQERGYERYF.